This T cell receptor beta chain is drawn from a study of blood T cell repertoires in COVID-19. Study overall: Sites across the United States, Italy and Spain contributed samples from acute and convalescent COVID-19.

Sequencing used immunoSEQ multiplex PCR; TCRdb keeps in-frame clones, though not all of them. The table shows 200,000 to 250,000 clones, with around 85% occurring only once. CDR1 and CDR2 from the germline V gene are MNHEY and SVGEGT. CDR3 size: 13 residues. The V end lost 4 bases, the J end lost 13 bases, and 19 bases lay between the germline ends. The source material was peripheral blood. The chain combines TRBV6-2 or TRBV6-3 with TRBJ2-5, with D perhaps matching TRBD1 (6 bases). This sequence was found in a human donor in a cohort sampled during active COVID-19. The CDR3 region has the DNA TGTGCCAGCAGTTCCGACCTTTCGGGACAACTGTACTTC. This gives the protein CASSSDLSGQLYF.